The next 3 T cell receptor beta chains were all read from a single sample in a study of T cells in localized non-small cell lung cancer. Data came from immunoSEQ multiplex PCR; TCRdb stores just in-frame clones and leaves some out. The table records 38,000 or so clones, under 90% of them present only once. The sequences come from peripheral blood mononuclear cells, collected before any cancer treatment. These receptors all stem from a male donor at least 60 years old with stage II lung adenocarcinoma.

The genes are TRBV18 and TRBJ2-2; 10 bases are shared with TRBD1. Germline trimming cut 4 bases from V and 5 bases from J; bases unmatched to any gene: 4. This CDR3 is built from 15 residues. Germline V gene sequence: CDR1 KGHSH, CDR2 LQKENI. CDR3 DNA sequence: TGTGCCAGCTCACGTGACAGGGGGCCAACCGGGGAGCTGTTTTTT. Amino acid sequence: CASSRDRGPTGELFF.

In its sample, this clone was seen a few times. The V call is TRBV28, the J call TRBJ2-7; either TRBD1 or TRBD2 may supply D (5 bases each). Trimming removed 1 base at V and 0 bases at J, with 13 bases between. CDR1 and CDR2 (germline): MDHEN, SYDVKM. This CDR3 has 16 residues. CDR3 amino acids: CASSLYRDAASYEQYF. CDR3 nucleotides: TGTGCCAGCAGTTTATATAGGGACGCGGCCTCCTACGAGCAGTACTTC.

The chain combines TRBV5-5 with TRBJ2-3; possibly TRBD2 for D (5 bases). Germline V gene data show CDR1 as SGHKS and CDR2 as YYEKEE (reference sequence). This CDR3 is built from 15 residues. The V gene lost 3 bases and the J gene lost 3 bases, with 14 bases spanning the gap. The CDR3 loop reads CASSYRGVVTDTQYF. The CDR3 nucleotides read TGTGCCAGCAGCTACCGGGGTGTTGTGACAGATACGCAGTATTTT. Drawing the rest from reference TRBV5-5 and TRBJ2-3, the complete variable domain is DAGVTQSPTHLIKTRGQQVTLRCSPISGHKSVSWYQQVLGQGPQFIFQYYEKEERGRGNFPDRFSARQFPNYSSELNVNALLLGDSALYLCASSYRGVVTDTQYFGPGTRLTVL.